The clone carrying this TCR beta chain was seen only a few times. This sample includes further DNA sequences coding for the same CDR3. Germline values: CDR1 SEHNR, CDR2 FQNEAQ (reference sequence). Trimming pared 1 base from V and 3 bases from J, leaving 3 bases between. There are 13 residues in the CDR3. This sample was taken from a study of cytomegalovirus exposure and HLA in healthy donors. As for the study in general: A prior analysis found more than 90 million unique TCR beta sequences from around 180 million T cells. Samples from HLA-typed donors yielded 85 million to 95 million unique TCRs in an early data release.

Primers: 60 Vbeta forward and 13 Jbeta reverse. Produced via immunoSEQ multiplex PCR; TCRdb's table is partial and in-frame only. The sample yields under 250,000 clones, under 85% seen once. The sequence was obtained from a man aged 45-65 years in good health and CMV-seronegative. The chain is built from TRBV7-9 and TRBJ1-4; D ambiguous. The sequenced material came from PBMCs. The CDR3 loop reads CASSLGPNEKLFF. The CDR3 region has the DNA TGTGCCAGCAGCTTAGGGCCTAATGAAAAACTGTTTTTT.